This is a list of T cell receptor beta chains from one sample in a study of metastatic and nonmetastatic thyroid tumors. TCRdb reanalyzed the PCR reads with MiXCR. The table includes around 23,000 clones, 20% to 30% detected once. The sequencing input was blood. These receptors all come from a male donor with papillary thyroid cancer or a benign thyroid nodule (not recorded which). Some clones in this sample may be carry-over from other donors' samples. Each CDR3 is given with its conserved first and last residue. Fields, in order: V gene, clone size, D gene, J gene, CDR3 DNA, CDR3 protein. A D gene is named only where the DNA matches it firmly. Some rows mark clone size as missing; the rest say once, few, many or name a class of expanded clone.

V: TRBV20-1; size: -; D: TRBD2; J: TRBJ2-3; DNA: TGCAGTGCTAGAGATGGGCGGGGGTCCCCCACAGATACGCAGTATTTT; CDR3: CSARDGRGSPTDTQYF
V: TRBV28; size: -; D: TRBD2; J: TRBJ2-1; DNA: TGTGCCAGCAGTGTCTCAGCGGGAAGACTCTACAATGAGCAGTTCTTC; CDR3: CASSVSAGRLYNEQFF
V: TRBV11-2; size: -; D: -; J: TRBJ2-7; DNA: TGTGCCAGCAGCCCACCCCTACTCGCAGGCGAAGCGTACGCGCAGTACTTC; CDR3: CASSPPLLAGEAYAQYF
V: TRBV20-1; size: medium-sized; D: -; J: TRBJ2-1; DNA: TGCAGTGCTGCCGACGTTAGCCGGGACTCCTACAATGAGCAGTTCTTC; CDR3: CSAADVSRDSYNEQFF
V: TRBV11-3; size: medium-sized; D: TRBD2; J: TRBJ2-2; DNA: TGTGCCAGCAGCTCGATGCGGGAGGCCGGGGAGCTGTTTTTT; CDR3: CASSSMREAGELFF
V: TRBV30; size: many; D: -; J: TRBJ2-3; DNA: TGTGCCGGTAGAACCTGGGCGGATACGCAGTATTTT; CDR3: CAGRTWADTQYF
V: TRBV3-1; size: -; D: -; J: TRBJ2-7; DNA: TGTGCCAGCAGCACAGCGTGGGTCGAGCAGTACTTC; CDR3: CASSTAWVEQYF
V: TRBV14; size: many; D: TRBD1; J: TRBJ2-1; DNA: TGTGCCAGCAGCTACTGGACAGGGGAAAGATCTGAGCAGTTCTTC; CDR3: CASSYWTGERSEQFF
V: TRBV24-1; size: many; D: TRBD1; J: TRBJ2-1; DNA: TGTGCCACCAGTGATTTACGAGGACAGGGCTCAACGGTAACCCAGTTCTTC; CDR3: CATSDLRGQGSTVTQFF
V: TRBV28; size: few; D: -; J: TRBJ2-3; DNA: TGTGCCATCATGCCCCCGAGGGCAGATACGCAGTATTTT; CDR3: CAIMPPRADTQYF
V: TRBV20-1; size: medium-sized; D: TRBD2; J: TRBJ2-7; DNA: TGCAGTGCTTCGACTAGCGGGGCCTACGAGCAGTACTTC; CDR3: CSASTSGAYEQYF
V: TRBV7-9; size: many; D: TRBD1; J: TRBJ2-7; DNA: TGTGCCACCGGGGGACCCGGGACAGGGTTCGAGCAGTACTTC; CDR3: CATGGPGTGFEQYF
V: TRBV10-3; size: many; D: -; J: TRBJ2-3; DNA: TGTGCCATCAAAGCAGGGCCCGCAGATACGCAGTATTTT; CDR3: CAIKAGPADTQYF
V: TRBV20-1; size: -; D: -; J: TRBJ2-7; DNA: TGCAGTGCTAGAGGTCCGGGGCCAGGGGACGAGCAGTACTTC; CDR3: CSARGPGPGDEQYF
V: TRBV7-3; size: many; D: -; J: TRBJ1-1; DNA: TGTGCCAGCAGGGCGACAGGGAACACTGAAGCTTTCTTT; CDR3: CASRATGNTEAFF
V: TRBV19; size: -; D: -; J: TRBJ2-6; DNA: TGTGCCAGTAGCCTACCCTCTTCCGGGGCCAACGTCCTGACTTTC; CDR3: CASSLPSSGANVLTF
V: TRBV5-1; size: -; D: -; J: TRBJ2-5; DNA: TGCGCCAGCAGCTCGACGGGGTACCAAGAGACCCAGTACTTC; CDR3: CASSSTGYQETQYF
V: TRBV30; size: many; D: TRBD2; J: TRBJ2-7; DNA: TGTGCCTGGAGTGTGCCTCGCGGGAGCGGTTCCTACGAGCAGTACTTC; CDR3: CAWSVPRGSGSYEQYF
V: TRBV6-1; size: few; D: -; J: TRBJ2-1; DNA: TGTGCCAGCAGACCCTTGTGGGCTAGAAATGAGCAGTTCTTC; CDR3: CASRPLWARNEQFF
V: TRBV6-5; size: -; D: -; J: TRBJ2-2; DNA: TGTGCCAGCAGTTACTTTCCCTACACCGGGGAGCTGGTTTTT; CDR3: CASSYFPYTGELVF
V: TRBV18; size: -; D: -; J: TRBJ1-1; DNA: TGTGCCAGCTCACCACCTATGGGAAAGAACACTGAAGCTTTCTTT; CDR3: CASSPPMGKNTEAFF
V: TRBV6-1; size: few; D: TRBD1; J: TRBJ2-1; DNA: TGTGCCAGCAGTGTAGCGCGTGCGCAGGGGGCCATCTATGATCATTTCTTC; CDR3: CASSVARAQGAIYDHFF
V: TRBV11-1; size: many; D: -; J: TRBJ2-3; DNA: TGTGCCAGCAGCTTACAATCCTCGGTCGCAGATACGCAGTATTTT; CDR3: CASSLQSSVADTQYF
V: TRBV4-2; size: -; D: TRBD1; J: TRBJ2-1; DNA: TGTGCCAGCAGCATAACCGGGACAGGGAGGCGAGGTGAGCAGTTCTTC; CDR3: CASSITGTGRRGEQFF
V: TRBV29-1; size: many; D: -; J: TRBJ2-7; DNA: TGCAGCGCCGGCCCTGAAGTGGGGGAACCCTACGAGCAGTACTTC; CDR3: CSAGPEVGEPYEQYF
V: TRBV5-8; size: many; D: -; J: TRBJ2-4; DNA: TGTGCCAGCAGCTTGGAACGACTAGCCAAAAACATTCAGTACTTC; CDR3: CASSLERLAKNIQYF
V: TRBV6-1; size: many; D: -; J: TRBJ2-5; DNA: TGTGCCAGCAGGACCACGGGACGGACCCAAGAGACCCAGTACTTC; CDR3: CASRTTGRTQETQYF
V: TRBV20-1; size: -; D: -; J: TRBJ2-1; DNA: TGCATTGCTAGAGCGGTGAAGGCCTACAATGAGCAGTTCTTC; CDR3: CIARAVKAYNEQFF
V: TRBV4-1; size: many; D: TRBD1; J: TRBJ1-5; DNA: TGCGCCAGCAGCCAGGCACCGGGACAGGGGAAGCAGCCCCAGCATTTT; CDR3: CASSQAPGQGKQPQHF
V: TRBV27; size: many; D: -; J: TRBJ1-5; DNA: TGTGCCAGCAGTTGGGAGGGGGGTCATAATCAGCCCCAGCATTTT; CDR3: CASSWEGGHNQPQHF
V: TRBV11-2; size: -; D: -; J: TRBJ2-1; DNA: TGTTCCAGCAAACCCCAGGGAAGAACCGATGATCAGTTCTTC; CDR3: CSSKPQGRTDDQFF
V: TRBV11-2; size: -; D: -; J: TRBJ2-7; DNA: TGTGCCAGCAGCTTTGGACAGTGCTTCTCATACGAGCAGTACTTC; CDR3: CASSFGQCFSYEQYF
V: TRBV19; size: many; D: TRBD1; J: TRBJ1-1; DNA: TGTGCCAGTACACACAGGGGGCCCTCTGGCACTGAAGCTTTCTTT; CDR3: CASTHRGPSGTEAFF
V: TRBV12-3/TRBV12-4; size: many; D: -; J: TRBJ2-2; DNA: TGTGCCAGCAGTTTTCGACAGAACACCGGGGAGCTGTTTTTT; CDR3: CASSFRQNTGELFF
V: TRBV19; size: many; D: -; J: TRBJ2-1; DNA: TGTGCCAGTAGCCCAGTGGGAGTCGATGAGCAGTTCTTC; CDR3: CASSPVGVDEQFF
V: TRBV19; size: -; D: TRBD1; J: TRBJ2-7; DNA: TGTGCCAGTAGTGCGGGGACAGGGCCCTCCTACGAGCAGTACTTC; CDR3: CASSAGTGPSYEQYF
V: TRBV20-1; size: -; D: TRBD1; J: TRBJ1-2; DNA: TGCAGTGCCTTCGTCCCAGGACAGGGGGCTCGGGGCTACACCTTC; CDR3: CSAFVPGQGARGYTF
V: TRBV5-1; size: medium-sized; D: TRBD1; J: TRBJ2-1; DNA: TGCGCCAGCAGCTTGGAGGACAGGGTGAATGAGCAGTTCTTC; CDR3: CASSLEDRVNEQFF
V: TRBV4-3; size: many; D: -; J: TRBJ1-4; DNA: TGCGCCAGCAGCCGAAGATGGGGGGGGCGTGGAACTAATGAAAAACTGTTTTTT; CDR3: CASSRRWGGRGTNEKLFF
V: TRBV4-1; size: -; D: -; J: TRBJ1-5; DNA: TGCGCCAGCAGCCAAGGGGTAGTACAGGCCAATCAGCCCCAGCATTTT; CDR3: CASSQGVVQANQPQHF
V: TRBV27; size: many; D: -; J: TRBJ2-2; DNA: TGTGCCAGCACATCGAGGGAGGCCGGGGAGCTGTTTTTT; CDR3: CASTSREAGELFF
V: TRBV11-3; size: many; D: -; J: TRBJ1-3; DNA: TGTGCCAGCAGCCGTACCCGGCCCGGGGGAGACACCATATATTTT; CDR3: CASSRTRPGGDTIYF
V: TRBV5-6; size: many; D: TRBD1; J: TRBJ1-2; DNA: TGTGCCAGCAGCTGGGGACAGGGAGGATCTGGCTACACCTTC; CDR3: CASSWGQGGSGYTF
V: TRBV28; size: few; D: TRBD1; J: TRBJ1-6; DNA: TGTGCCAGCAGTCTGACAGGGAATTCACCCCTCCACTTT; CDR3: CASSLTGNSPLHF
V: TRBV3-1; size: -; D: -; J: TRBJ2-3; DNA: TGTGCCAGCAGCCAATCAATTAGCGGACCCAGCACAGATACGCAGTATTTT; CDR3: CASSQSISGPSTDTQYF
V: TRBV5-8; size: many; D: -; J: TRBJ1-3; DNA: TGTGCCAGCAGCTTGAAGAGAAACACCATATATTTT; CDR3: CASSLKRNTIYF
V: TRBV11-3; size: medium-sized; D: -; J: TRBJ2-7; DNA: TGTGCCAGCCAGACCGGACGGAGCTCCTACGAGCAGTACTTC; CDR3: CASQTGRSSYEQYF